The T cell receptor (beta chain) described here comes from a study of blood T cell repertoires in COVID-19 (TCRdb year 2020). Regarding the research as a whole: Samples covering the acute and convalescent phases of COVID-19 were provided by collaborators in the United States, Italy and Spain. Where available, HLA class I and class II types were taken from metadata supplied by the sample provider and were not determined by assay-based typing. The prospective study material was composed of cDNA or gDNA derived from T cells, B-cell-depleted T cells, or PBMCs. A de-identified subject ID, COVID-19 status, age in years and sex were almost always included in the sample metadata. The samples were drawn from two sources: the first 160 participants of the ongoing ImmuneRACE study, and fewer than 1,500 subjects contributed by 6 global collaborators. The repertoires were made available in a free public database intended to serve as a resource for research on the immune response to SARS-CoV-2. Deeply sampled blood TCRbeta repertoires from subjects exposed to, actively infected with, or recovered from COVID-19 were included in the dataset. Study-level results and caveats: Clinical and demographic metadata were provided uncurated, with the amount varying by source and participant.

The junction shows trimming of 8 bases on V and 3 bases on J, plus 7 bases between the germline ends. Its CDR3 holds 11 amino acids, cysteine through phenylalanine. Just the 33-base CDR3 DNA is kept, in frame starting at base 1. According to the germline V gene, CDR1 reads SNHLY and CDR2 reads FYNNEI. TCRbeta CDR3 regions were amplified from genomic DNA by means of the immunoSEQ Assay, a bias-controlled multiplex PCR. Turning to the authors' computational methods: The number of nucleated cells in each sample was estimated from the amplification of reference gene primers within the assay. To quantify the absolute abundance of each unique TCRbeta CDR3 rearrangement, sequence reads were collapsed and filtered. For each sample, productive Simpson clonality was calculated as the square root of Simpson's diversity index over productive rearrangements. TCRdb provides this immuneACCESS table in a form limited to in-frame rearrangements. Some clones are lacking; in checked studies, under half of them reflect an unresolved V gene, and why the rest are absent is not known. V and J calls and clone size are copied from that table; D and trimming were computed from the DNA. Counted in this sample were 140,000 to 150,000 clones; approximately 91% of them appeared once. About 1.7% of the sample comes from the top ten.

Regarding this clone: The antigen it binds to is not known. Base qualities are not at hand, and no much larger clone is one base apart.

Collaborating institutions collected whole blood in K2EDTA tubes following their own protocols. Collaborator samples were shipped for TCRbeta analysis as frozen whole blood, isolated PBMCs, or DNA extracted from either sample type. The receptor's source is a man between 70 and 80 years old with acute or convalescent COVID-19. Rearrangement joined TRBV2 to TRBJ1-1; the D gene is unclear. The sequenced sample was peripheral blood. For the CDR3, the sequence is CASAPDTEAFF. The nucleotides read TGTGCCAGCGCGCCGGACACTGAAGCTTTCTTT.